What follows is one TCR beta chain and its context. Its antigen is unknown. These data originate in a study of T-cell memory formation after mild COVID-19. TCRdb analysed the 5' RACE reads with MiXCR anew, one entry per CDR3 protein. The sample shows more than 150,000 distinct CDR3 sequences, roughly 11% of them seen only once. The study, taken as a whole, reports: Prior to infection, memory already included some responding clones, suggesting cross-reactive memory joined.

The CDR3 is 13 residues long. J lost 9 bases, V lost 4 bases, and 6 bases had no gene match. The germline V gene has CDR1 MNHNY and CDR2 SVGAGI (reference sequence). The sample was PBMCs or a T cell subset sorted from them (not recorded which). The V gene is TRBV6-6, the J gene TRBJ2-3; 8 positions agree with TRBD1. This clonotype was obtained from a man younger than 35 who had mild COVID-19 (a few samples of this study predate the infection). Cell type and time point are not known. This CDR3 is CASSSRQGRTQYF. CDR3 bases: TGTGCCAGCAGTTCGAGACAGGGGCGAACGCAGTATTTT.